The rows below give T cell receptor beta chains drawn from one sample of a study of T cells in localized non-small cell lung cancer. Method: immunoSEQ multiplex PCR; TCRdb's copy keeps in-frame clones and lacks some. There are under 60,000 clones in the sample; roughly 90% occur only once, and 15% to 20% lies in the top ten. The source material was peripheral blood, sampled before any cancer treatment. Receptors were obtained from a male donor aged 60 or over with stage III squamous cell lung carcinoma. Each CDR3 is given with its conserved first and last residue. Fields, in order: J gene, V gene, D gene, clone size, CDR3 DNA, CDR3 protein. D genes are given only for firm matches. Not every row has a clone size; where given, it reads once, few, many or a size class.

J gene: TRBJ2-5
V gene: TRBV7-2
D gene: -
clone size: -
CDR3 DNA: TGTGCCAGCAGCCGGGGAACAGGGAAAGAGACCCAGTACTTC
CDR3 protein: CASSRGTGKETQYF

J gene: TRBJ2-7
V gene: TRBV11-2
D gene: TRBD1
clone size: -
CDR3 DNA: TGTGCCAGCAGCCGACAGGGCGCTACCTACGAGCAGTACTTC
CDR3 protein: CASSRQGATYEQYF

J gene: TRBJ2-2
V gene: TRBV5-1
D gene: -
clone size: -
CDR3 DNA: TGCGCCAGCAGCTTCGCTGGGTCAAACACCGGGGAGCTGTTTTTT
CDR3 protein: CASSFAGSNTGELFF

J gene: TRBJ2-7
V gene: TRBV27
D gene: -
clone size: medium-sized
CDR3 DNA: TGTGCCAGTTCTGGGGGTTACGAGCAGTACTTC
CDR3 protein: CASSGGYEQYF

J gene: TRBJ1-2
V gene: TRBV6-4
D gene: -
clone size: once
CDR3 DNA: TGTGCCAGCAGTCAAGAGACAGGACCTAACTATGGCTACACCTTC
CDR3 protein: CASSQETGPNYGYTF

J gene: TRBJ1-3
V gene: TRBV5-4
D gene: -
clone size: -
CDR3 DNA: TGTGCCAGCAGCCGTGCAGGGGCCGGAAACACCATATATTTT
CDR3 protein: CASSRAGAGNTIYF

J gene: TRBJ1-2
V gene: TRBV9
D gene: -
clone size: -
CDR3 DNA: TGTGCCAGCAGCACAGGGACGATATCCTATGGCTACACCTTC
CDR3 protein: CASSTGTISYGYTF

J gene: TRBJ1-4
V gene: TRBV19
D gene: TRBD1
clone size: -
CDR3 DNA: TGTGCCAGTAGTATAGCCCCTTTGTCAGGGGGCGAAAAACTGTTTTTT
CDR3 protein: CASSIAPLSGGEKLFF

J gene: TRBJ1-5
V gene: TRBV9
D gene: -
clone size: -
CDR3 DNA: TGTGCCAGCAGCGTTGACAGTTTCAATCAGCCCCAGCATTTT
CDR3 protein: CASSVDSFNQPQHF

J gene: TRBJ1-6
V gene: TRBV25-1
D gene: TRBD1
clone size: -
CDR3 DNA: TGTGCCAGCAGTGAATCGGGACAGGGGAATTCACCCCTCCACTTT
CDR3 protein: CASSESGQGNSPLHF

J gene: TRBJ2-4
V gene: TRBV11-2
D gene: -
clone size: -
CDR3 DNA: TGTGCCAGCAGCTCAGCCCGACAGGTCTTAGCCAAAAACATTCAGTACTTC
CDR3 protein: CASSSARQVLAKNIQYF

J gene: TRBJ1-6
V gene: TRBV5-1
D gene: -
clone size: few
CDR3 DNA: TGCGCCAGCAGCTTGGAGGCGGATTCACCCCTCCACTTT
CDR3 protein: CASSLEADSPLHF

J gene: TRBJ2-1
V gene: TRBV7-9
D gene: TRBD2
clone size: -
CDR3 DNA: TGTGCCAGCAGCCCTTCCCAGCGGGGGGACTACAATGAGCAGTTCTTC
CDR3 protein: CASSPSQRGDYNEQFF

J gene: TRBJ1-5
V gene: TRBV6-1
D gene: -
clone size: -
CDR3 DNA: TGTGCCAGCAGCCCCCCCGGTCGACCCAATCAGCCCCAGCATTTT
CDR3 protein: CASSPPGRPNQPQHF

J gene: TRBJ2-3
V gene: TRBV5-1
D gene: TRBD1
clone size: once
CDR3 DNA: TGCGCCAGCAGACAGGGGCCCACAGATACGCAGTATTTT
CDR3 protein: CASRQGPTDTQYF

J gene: TRBJ2-5
V gene: TRBV7-9
D gene: -
clone size: -
CDR3 DNA: TGTGCCAGCAGCATCTCCGGGACTCAGGAGACCCAGTACTTC
CDR3 protein: CASSISGTQETQYF

J gene: TRBJ1-3
V gene: TRBV7-3
D gene: -
clone size: -
CDR3 DNA: TGTGCCAGCAGCTTAAGCCACAACTCTGGAAACACCATATATTTT
CDR3 protein: CASSLSHNSGNTIYF

J gene: TRBJ2-7
V gene: TRBV28
D gene: TRBD2
clone size: -
CDR3 DNA: TGTGCCAGCAGACTAGCGGGGGCCACCCTCTCCTACGAGCAGTACTTC
CDR3 protein: CASRLAGATLSYEQYF

J gene: TRBJ2-4
V gene: TRBV28
D gene: TRBD1
clone size: -
CDR3 DNA: TGTGCCAGCAGTTCCGCCGGGACAGGGGGAAACATTCAGTACTTC
CDR3 protein: CASSSAGTGGNIQYF

J gene: TRBJ2-3
V gene: TRBV9
D gene: -
clone size: once
CDR3 DNA: TGTGCCAGCAGCGTAGGGGGCAGTGGCACAGATACGCAGTATTTT
CDR3 protein: CASSVGGSGTDTQYF

J gene: TRBJ1-5
V gene: TRBV19
D gene: -
clone size: -
CDR3 DNA: TGTGCCAGTAGTGATACCGGGAACAGCAATCAGCCCCAGCATTTT
CDR3 protein: CASSDTGNSNQPQHF

J gene: TRBJ1-4
V gene: TRBV18
D gene: -
clone size: -
CDR3 DNA: TGTGCCAGCTCACGGACGGAAAATGAAAAACTGTTTTTT
CDR3 protein: CASSRTENEKLFF

J gene: TRBJ1-1
V gene: TRBV18
D gene: TRBD1
clone size: -
CDR3 DNA: TGTGCCAGCTCAGACACAACAGGGGTGACTGAAGCTTTCTTT
CDR3 protein: CASSDTTGVTEAFF

J gene: TRBJ2-2
V gene: TRBV30
D gene: -
clone size: -
CDR3 DNA: TGTGCCTGGAGTGTAAAGGGGTCCGGGGAGCTGTTTTTT
CDR3 protein: CAWSVKGSGELFF

J gene: TRBJ2-2
V gene: TRBV6-6
D gene: -
clone size: -
CDR3 DNA: TGTGCCAGCATCCCGTCCGGGACACTGAACACCGGGGAGCTGTTTTTT
CDR3 protein: CASIPSGTLNTGELFF

J gene: TRBJ1-2
V gene: TRBV6-6
D gene: -
clone size: -
CDR3 DNA: TGTGCCAGCAGTAGGGTGGCAGACTATGGCTACACCTTC
CDR3 protein: CASSRVADYGYTF

J gene: TRBJ1-3
V gene: TRBV4-3
D gene: -
clone size: -
CDR3 DNA: TGCGCCAGCAGCCAAATTTTGGGGCATGGAAACACCATATATTTT
CDR3 protein: CASSQILGHGNTIYF

J gene: TRBJ1-3
V gene: TRBV6-1
D gene: -
clone size: -
CDR3 DNA: TGTGCCAGCCTTACCTCTGGAAACACCATATATTTT
CDR3 protein: CASLTSGNTIYF